The following is a TCR beta chain sequence with its context. The germline V gene has CDR1 KGHSH and CDR2 LQKENI. V shed 4 bases and J 5 bases; nucleotides not matched to a gene: 8. This CDR3 is 15 amino acids long. The data originate from a study of blood T cell repertoires in COVID-19. Overall study: The United States, Italy and Spain supplied acute and convalescent COVID-19 samples. PBMCs, B-cell-depleted T cells, or T cells provided the cDNA or gDNA that made up the material.

Original data processing: Scientists estimated how many nucleated cells there were by amplifying reference gene primers. The method was immunoSEQ multiplex PCR; TCRdb's version includes in-frame clones alone and lacks a portion of them. V and J calls and clone size are given by that table; D and trimming were obtained from the DNA. The sample records some 56,000 clones, under 90% being singletons. This sequence joins TRBV18 and TRBJ1-3; 7 positions agree with TRBD1. Specimen: peripheral blood. The TCR sequence derives from an elderly woman with acute or convalescent COVID-19. The CDR3 region is CASSRGDRERNTIYF. CDR3 DNA sequence: TGTGCCAGCTCACGAGGAGACAGGGAACGAAACACCATATATTTT.